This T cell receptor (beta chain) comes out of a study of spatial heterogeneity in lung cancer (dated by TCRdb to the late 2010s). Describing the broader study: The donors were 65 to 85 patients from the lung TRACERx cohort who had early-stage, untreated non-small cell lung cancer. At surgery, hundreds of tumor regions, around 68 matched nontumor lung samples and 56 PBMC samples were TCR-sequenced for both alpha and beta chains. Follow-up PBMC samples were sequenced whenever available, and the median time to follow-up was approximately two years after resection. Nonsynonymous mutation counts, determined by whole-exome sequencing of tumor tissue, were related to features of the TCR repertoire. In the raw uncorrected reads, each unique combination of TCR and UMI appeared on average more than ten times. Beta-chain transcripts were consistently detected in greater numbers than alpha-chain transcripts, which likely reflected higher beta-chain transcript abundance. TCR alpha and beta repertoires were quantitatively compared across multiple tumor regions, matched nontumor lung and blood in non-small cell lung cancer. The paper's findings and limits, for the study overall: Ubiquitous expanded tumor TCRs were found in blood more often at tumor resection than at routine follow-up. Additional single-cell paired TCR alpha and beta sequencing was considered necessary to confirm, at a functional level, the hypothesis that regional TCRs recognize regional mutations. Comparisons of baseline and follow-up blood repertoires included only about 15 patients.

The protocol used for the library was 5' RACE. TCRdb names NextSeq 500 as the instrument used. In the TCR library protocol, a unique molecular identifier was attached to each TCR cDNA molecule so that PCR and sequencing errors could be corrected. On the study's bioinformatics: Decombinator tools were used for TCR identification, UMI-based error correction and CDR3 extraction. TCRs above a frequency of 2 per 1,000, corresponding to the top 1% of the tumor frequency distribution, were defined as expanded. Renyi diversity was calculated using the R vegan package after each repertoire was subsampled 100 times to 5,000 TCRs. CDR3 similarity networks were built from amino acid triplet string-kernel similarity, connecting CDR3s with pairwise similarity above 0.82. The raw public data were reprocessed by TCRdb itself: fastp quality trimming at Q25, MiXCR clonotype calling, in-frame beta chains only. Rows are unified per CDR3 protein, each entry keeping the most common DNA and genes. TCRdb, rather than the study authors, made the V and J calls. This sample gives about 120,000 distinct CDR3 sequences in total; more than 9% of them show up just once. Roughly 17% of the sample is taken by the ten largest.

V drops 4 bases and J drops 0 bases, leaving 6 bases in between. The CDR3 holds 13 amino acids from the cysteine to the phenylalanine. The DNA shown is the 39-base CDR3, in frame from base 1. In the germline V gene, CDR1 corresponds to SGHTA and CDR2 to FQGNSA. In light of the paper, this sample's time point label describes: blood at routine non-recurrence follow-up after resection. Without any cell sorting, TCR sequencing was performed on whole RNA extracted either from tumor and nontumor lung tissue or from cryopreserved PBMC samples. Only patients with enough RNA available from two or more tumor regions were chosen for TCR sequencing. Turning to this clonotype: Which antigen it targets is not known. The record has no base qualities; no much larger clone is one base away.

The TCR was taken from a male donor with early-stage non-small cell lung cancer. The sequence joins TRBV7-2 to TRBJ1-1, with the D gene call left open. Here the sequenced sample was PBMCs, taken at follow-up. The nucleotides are TGTGCCAGCAGCTCTATTATGAACACTGAAGCTTTCTTT. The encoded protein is CASSSIMNTEAFF.